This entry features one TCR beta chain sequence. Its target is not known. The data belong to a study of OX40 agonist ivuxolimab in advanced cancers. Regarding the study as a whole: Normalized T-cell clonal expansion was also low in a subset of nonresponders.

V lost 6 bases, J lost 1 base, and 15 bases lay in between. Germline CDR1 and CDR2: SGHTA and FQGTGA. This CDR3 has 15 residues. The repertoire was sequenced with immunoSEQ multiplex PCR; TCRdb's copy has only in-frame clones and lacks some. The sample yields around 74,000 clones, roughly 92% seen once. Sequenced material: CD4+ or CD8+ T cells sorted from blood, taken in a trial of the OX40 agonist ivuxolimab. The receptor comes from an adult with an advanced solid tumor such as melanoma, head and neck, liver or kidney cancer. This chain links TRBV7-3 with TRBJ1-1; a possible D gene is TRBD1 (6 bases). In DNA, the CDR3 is TGTGCCAGCAGTTGGTCAGGCAGGGGGAACACTGAAGCTTTCTTT. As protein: CASSWSGRGNTEAFF.